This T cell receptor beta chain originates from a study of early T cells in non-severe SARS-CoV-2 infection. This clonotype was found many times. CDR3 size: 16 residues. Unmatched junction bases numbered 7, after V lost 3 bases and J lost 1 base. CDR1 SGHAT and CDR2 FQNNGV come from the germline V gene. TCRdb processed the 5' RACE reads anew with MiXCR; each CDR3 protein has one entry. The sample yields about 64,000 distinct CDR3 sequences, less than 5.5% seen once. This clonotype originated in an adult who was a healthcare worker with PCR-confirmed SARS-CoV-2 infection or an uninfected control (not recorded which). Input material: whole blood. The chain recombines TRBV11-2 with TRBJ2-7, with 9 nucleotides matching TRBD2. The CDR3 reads CASSFDSGSASYEQYF. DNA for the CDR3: TGTGCCAGCAGCTTTGATAGCGGGAGCGCATCCTACGAGCAGTACTTC.